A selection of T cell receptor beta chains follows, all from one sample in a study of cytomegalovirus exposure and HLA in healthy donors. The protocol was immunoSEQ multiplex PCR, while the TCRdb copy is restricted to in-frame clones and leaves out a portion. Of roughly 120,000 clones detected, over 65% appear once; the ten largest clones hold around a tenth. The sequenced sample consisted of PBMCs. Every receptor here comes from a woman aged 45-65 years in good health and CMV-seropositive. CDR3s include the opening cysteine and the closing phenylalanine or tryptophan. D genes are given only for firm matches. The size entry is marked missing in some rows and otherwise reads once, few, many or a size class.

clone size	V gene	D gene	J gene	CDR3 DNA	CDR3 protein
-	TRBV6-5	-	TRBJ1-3	TGTGCCAGCAGTTACGGAGACTCTGGAAACACCATATATTTT	CASSYGDSGNTIYF
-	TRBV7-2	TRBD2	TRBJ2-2	TGTGCCAGCAGCCTCAGACTAGCCCCCGGGGAGCTGTTTTTT	CASSLRLAPGELFF
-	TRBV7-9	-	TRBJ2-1	TGTGCCAGCAGCTTACAAAGCCCAGGCGATGAGCAGTTCTTC	CASSLQSPGDEQFF
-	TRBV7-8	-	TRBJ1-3	TGTGCCAGCAGCTTAAGAAGGGGGAGCGGAAACACCATATATTTT	CASSLRRGSGNTIYF
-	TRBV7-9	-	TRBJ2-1	TGTGCCAGCAGCTCAGATCTGACTAGAGGCAATGAGCAGTTCTTC	CASSSDLTRGNEQFF
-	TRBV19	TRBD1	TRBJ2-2	TGTGCCAGTAGTACCGGGACAGCCTTTGGCGGGGAGCTGTTTTTT	CASSTGTAFGGELFF
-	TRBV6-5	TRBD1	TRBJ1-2	TGTGCCAGCGCAGACAGGGGGCGTTCGTATTATGGCTACACCTTC	CASADRGRSYYGYTF
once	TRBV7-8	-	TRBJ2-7	TGTGCCAGCAGCTCAATGGACAGCTCCTACGAGCAGTACTTC	CASSSMDSSYEQYF
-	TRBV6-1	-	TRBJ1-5	TGTGCCAGCAGTGTGAGTCTGAGCAATCAGCCCCAGCATTTT	CASSVSLSNQPQHF
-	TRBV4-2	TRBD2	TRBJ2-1	TGTGCCAGCAGCCAAGATTCTAGCGGGGTCAACAATGAGCAGTTCTTC	CASSQDSSGVNNEQFF
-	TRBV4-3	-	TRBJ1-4	TGCGCCAGCAGCGCGGGATGGGCGTTGAATGAAAAACTGTTTTTT	CASSAGWALNEKLFF
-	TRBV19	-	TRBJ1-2	TGTGCCAGTAGTATAAGCTCCTTCTCAGGCACTAACTATGGCTACACCTTC	CASSISSFSGTNYGYTF
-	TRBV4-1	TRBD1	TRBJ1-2	TGCGCCAGCAGTCTCGCAGGGGGCCCTAACTATGGCTACACCTTC	CASSLAGGPNYGYTF
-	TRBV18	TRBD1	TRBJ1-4	TGTGCCAGCTCACCACCAGGGGGCCAGGATGAAAAACTGTTTTTT	CASSPPGGQDEKLFF
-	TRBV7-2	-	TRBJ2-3	TGTGCCAGCAGCTTAGGGAGTTATACGCAGTATTTT	CASSLGSYTQYF
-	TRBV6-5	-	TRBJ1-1	TGTGCCAGCAGTTATCCCGGGGGAGGTCGGGCTTTCTTT	CASSYPGGGRAFF